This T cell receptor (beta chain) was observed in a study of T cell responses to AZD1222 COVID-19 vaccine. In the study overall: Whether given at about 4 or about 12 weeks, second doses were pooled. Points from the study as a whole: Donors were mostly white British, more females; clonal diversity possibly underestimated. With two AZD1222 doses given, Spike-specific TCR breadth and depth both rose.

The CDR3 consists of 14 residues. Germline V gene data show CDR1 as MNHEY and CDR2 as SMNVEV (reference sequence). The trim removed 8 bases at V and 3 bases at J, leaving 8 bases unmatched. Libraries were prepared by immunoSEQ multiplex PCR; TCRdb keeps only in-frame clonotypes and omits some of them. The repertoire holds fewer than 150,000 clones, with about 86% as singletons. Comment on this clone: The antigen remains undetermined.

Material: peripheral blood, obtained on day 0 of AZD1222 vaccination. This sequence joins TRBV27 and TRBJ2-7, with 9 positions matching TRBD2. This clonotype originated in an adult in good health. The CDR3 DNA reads TGTGCCAGCCGGAAGACTAGCGGATACTACGAGCAGTACTTC. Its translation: CASRKTSGYYEQYF.